This is a list of T cell receptor beta chains from one sample in a study of cytomegalovirus exposure and HLA in healthy donors. This table comes from immunoSEQ multiplex PCR, and its TCRdb copy is limited to in-frame clones, with some not included. The data contain about 110,000 clones, approximately 70% of them singletons. Sequenced: PBMCs. The receptors come from a man aged 30 to 45 in good health and CMV-seropositive. Each CDR3 is given with its conserved first and last residue. The D gene is left open where the match is weak. The size entry is marked missing in some rows and otherwise reads once, few, many or a size class.

J | D | V | size | DNA | CDR3
TRBJ1-1 | TRBD1 | TRBV29-1 | NA | TGCAGCGTTGAGACAGGGGGCAACACTGAAGCTTTCTTT | CSVETGGNTEAFF
TRBJ2-6 | NA | TRBV9 | once | TGTGCCAGCAGCGTAGAGACAGTCGGGGCCAACGTCCTGACTTTC | CASSVETVGANVLTF
TRBJ1-3 | NA | TRBV9 | few | TGTGCCAGCAGCGCTAGCTTTGGAAACACCATATATTTT | CASSASFGNTIYF
TRBJ1-3 | TRBD1 | TRBV23-1 | few | TGCGCCAGCAGTCCCGACAGGGCCTACTCTGGAAACACCATATATTTT | CASSPDRAYSGNTIYF
TRBJ1-2 | NA | TRBV7-5 | few | TGTGCCAGAAGCTTAGGGACTCAGGTGACCTTC | CARSLGTQVTF
TRBJ1-6 | NA | TRBV6-1 | NA | TGTGCCAGCAGTGGACCCTACCCGGGGGTGAAAAGTGATTCACCCCTCCACTTT | CASSGPYPGVKSDSPLHF
TRBJ1-4 | NA | TRBV10-3 | few | TGTGCCATCAGTGAGCAGGGTTCGACTAATGAAAAACTGTTTTTT | CAISEQGSTNEKLFF
TRBJ1-2 | NA | TRBV7-2 | NA | TGTGCCAGCAGCTTAGAGGTTTACACGAGGACAGTGGATGGCTACACCTTC | CASSLEVYTRTVDGYTF
TRBJ1-5 | NA | TRBV9 | NA | TGTGCCAGCAGCGGATCAGGGGGCAATCAGCCCCAGCATTTT | CASSGSGGNQPQHF
TRBJ1-4 | TRBD1 | TRBV11-3 | NA | TGTGCCAGCAGCTTCTCCGGTGTCAGGGGGCGTATGGATGAAAAACTGTTTTTT | CASSFSGVRGRMDEKLFF
TRBJ1-4 | NA | TRBV5-4 | once | TGTGCCAGCAGCCTGGCGGGGGGCACTAATGAAAAACTGTTTTTT | CASSLAGGTNEKLFF
TRBJ2-5 | TRBD2 | TRBV30 | NA | TGTGCCTGGAGTGAAGGGCGTCGGGGGGGGACCCAGGAGACCCAGTACTTC | CAWSEGRRGGTQETQYF
TRBJ1-5 | NA | TRBV7-8 | NA | TGTGCCAGCAGCTTACGAGGGCGGGGGAGCAATCAGCCCCAGCATTTT | CASSLRGRGSNQPQHF
TRBJ2-1 | TRBD2 | TRBV6-7 | few | TGTGCCAGCAGTAGACCCTTAGCTAGCGGATCCAATGAGCAGTTCTTC | CASSRPLASGSNEQFF
TRBJ1-2 | TRBD1 | TRBV9 | NA | TGTGCCAGCAGCGTACGCGTACAGGGGGATGGCTACACCTTC | CASSVRVQGDGYTF
TRBJ2-2 | TRBD2 | TRBV7-3 | NA | TGTGCCAGCAGTCGTGGACTAGCGGGGGGAAACACCGGGGAGCTGTTTTTT | CASSRGLAGGNTGELFF
TRBJ1-2 | TRBD1 | TRBV11-3 | NA | TGTGCCAGCAGCCTACCCGGACAGGGAGCAGGAGGCTACACCTTC | CASSLPGQGAGGYTF
TRBJ1-5 | NA | TRBV27 | NA | TGTGCCAGCAGTTGGGAGGGATTATATAGCAATCAGCCCCAGCATTTT | CASSWEGLYSNQPQHF
TRBJ2-1 | NA | TRBV7-9 | few | TGTGCCAGCAGCCCAAGTGGCTTAACCACCTACAATGAGCAGTTCTTC | CASSPSGLTTYNEQFF
TRBJ2-1 | TRBD1 | TRBV28 | NA | TGTGCCAGCAGAGAGGGGGCGGCATGGGATGAGCAGTTCTTC | CASREGAAWDEQFF
TRBJ1-5 | TRBD1 | TRBV5-6 | few | TGTGCCAGCAGCTACATGGGACAGAAGGTGAATAGCAATCAGCCCCAGCATTTT | CASSYMGQKVNSNQPQHF
TRBJ1-2 | NA | TRBV28 | once | TGTGCCAGCAGTTTGCCGTGGGGCAACTATGGCTACACCTTC | CASSLPWGNYGYTF
TRBJ1-3 | TRBD1 | TRBV11-3 | NA | TGTGCCAGCAGCTCTCGGGACAGGGCTGGAAACACCATATATTTT | CASSSRDRAGNTIYF
TRBJ2-7 | TRBD1 | TRBV14 | few | TGTGCCAGCAGCCAAGCAAATCCGGGACAGGGACCCTACGAGCAGTACTTC | CASSQANPGQGPYEQYF
TRBJ2-2 | TRBD2 | TRBV30 | few | TGTGCCTGGAAAGGTAGCGGGGGGCGTTACACCGCAAACACCGGGGAGCTGTTTTTT | CAWKGSGGRYTANTGELFF
TRBJ2-6 | NA | TRBV7-2 | NA | TGTGCCAGCAGCTTAGAGTTCTCGGGGAGGGGGGCCAACGTCCTGACTTTC | CASSLEFSGRGANVLTF
TRBJ1-5 | TRBD1 | TRBV5-6 | NA | TGTGCCAGCAGCTTATACAGGGGCGGGGACGCTTATCAGCCCCAGCATTTT | CASSLYRGGDAYQPQHF
TRBJ1-1 | NA | TRBV7-9 | NA | TGTGCCAGCAGCCCACGGGAGACCACGAGCACTGAAGCTTTCTTT | CASSPRETTSTEAFF
TRBJ1-2 | NA | TRBV7-9 | NA | TGTGCCAGCAGCCTCTCCGGGAGTTTCTATGGCTACACCTTC | CASSLSGSFYGYTF
TRBJ2-2 | TRBD2 | TRBV7-2 | NA | TGTGCCAGCAGCCTTCGATTAGCGGGGCGCAACACCGGGGAGCTGTTTTTT | CASSLRLAGRNTGELFF
TRBJ1-3 | NA | TRBV6-1 | few | TGTGCCAGCATCCCAGGGGTCTCTGGAAACACCATATATTTT | CASIPGVSGNTIYF
TRBJ2-7 | NA | TRBV11-2 | NA | TGTGCCAGCAGCTTCTTACAGGGTGGGAGTTACGAGCAGTACTTC | CASSFLQGGSYEQYF
TRBJ2-5 | TRBD2 | TRBV5-4 | NA | TGTGCCAGCAGCCGTGGAACGGGGGGAGAGACCCAGTACTTC | CASSRGTGGETQYF
TRBJ1-1 | NA | TRBV6-4 | NA | TGTGCCAGCAGCCACAGGGAGTTCACTGAAGCTTTCTTT | CASSHREFTEAFF
TRBJ1-2 | NA | TRBV9 | NA | TGTGCCAGCAGCGTAGCAACAGGGCAGGACTATGGCTACACCTTC | CASSVATGQDYGYTF
TRBJ1-6 | NA | TRBV19 | NA | TGTGCCAGTAGTATAGATGTAAGGGGCCGGTCACCCCTCCACTTT | CASSIDVRGRSPLHF
TRBJ2-7 | TRBD1 | TRBV18 | NA | TGTGCCAGCTCACCGCCGGGACAGGGGGGATGGGAGCAGTACTTC | CASSPPGQGGWEQYF
TRBJ1-1 | NA | TRBV29-1 | NA | TGCAGCGTCCGACAGATAAACACTGAAGCTTTCTTT | CSVRQINTEAFF
TRBJ1-5 | TRBD1 | TRBV19 | NA | TGTGCCAGTGCCGACAGGACAGGGAATCAGCCCCAGCATTTT | CASADRTGNQPQHF
TRBJ2-1 | TRBD2 | TRBV6-4 | NA | TGTGCCAGCAGTGAGGGACTAGCGGGGGGATTCAATGAGCAGTTCTTC | CASSEGLAGGFNEQFF
TRBJ1-2 | TRBD1 | TRBV28 | NA | TGTGCCAGCAGTCGGACAGGTTTTTTTGGCTACACCTTC | CASSRTGFFGYTF
TRBJ2-2 | NA | TRBV10-3 | NA | TGTGCCGTCCCTGGGGCCGACCGTCAAGCAGGCGGGGAGCTGTTTTTT | CAVPGADRQAGGELFF
TRBJ1-1 | TRBD1 | TRBV7-9 | NA | TGTGCCAGCAGCTTAGGGGACAGGGAGAACGCTGAAGCTTTCTTT | CASSLGDRENAEAFF
TRBJ1-5 | NA | TRBV27 | NA | TGTGCCAGCAGTTTGAGTAGAAATAGCAATCAGCCCCAGCATTTT | CASSLSRNSNQPQHF
TRBJ2-1 | TRBD2 | TRBV4-1 | NA | TGCGCCAGCAGCCAAGGGACTAGCGGGGGAGTGAACAATGAGCAGTTCTTC | CASSQGTSGGVNNEQFF
TRBJ2-7 | TRBD1 | TRBV5-4 | NA | TGTGCCAGCAGCTCTGGGGACAGGGTCCCCTACGAGCAGTACTTC | CASSSGDRVPYEQYF
TRBJ2-7 | NA | TRBV21-1 | few | TGTGCCAGCAGCAAAAACAAGCGGGGGACCCACTACGAGCAGTACTTC | CASSKNKRGTHYEQYF
TRBJ2-5 | TRBD2 | TRBV13 | few | TGTGCCAGCAGCACCATGATTAGCGGGGGCTCCCAAGAGACCCAGTACTTC | CASSTMISGGSQETQYF
TRBJ1-5 | NA | TRBV30 | NA | TGTGCCTGGGGACAGTTCAATCAGCCCCAGCATTTC | CAWGQFNQPQHF
TRBJ1-6 | NA | TRBV30 | once | TGTGCCTGGACCGGGGAGACAAGTAATTCACCCCTCCACTTT | CAWTGETSNSPLHF
TRBJ1-3 | NA | TRBV30 | NA | TGTGCCTGGAGTGTATCCAGCTCTGGAAACACCATATATTTT | CAWSVSSSGNTIYF
TRBJ2-7 | NA | TRBV9 | NA | TGTGCCAGCAGCTATCAGGACACCAAGTCCTACGAGCAGTACTTC | CASSYQDTKSYEQYF
TRBJ1-1 | NA | TRBV6-1 | NA | TGTGCCAGCAGTGAAGCAGGAGTAAACACTGAAGCTTTCTTT | CASSEAGVNTEAFF
TRBJ2-1 | TRBD2 | TRBV4-1 | NA | TGCGCCAGCAGCCACCAACTAGCGGAGGGGTACAATGAGCAGTTCTTC | CASSHQLAEGYNEQFF